By frequency, the clone carrying this T cell receptor beta chain is medium-sized. Its matching antigen is unknown. Magnetic separation of the negative type served to enrich total CD8+ T cells. UMI-labeled 5' RACE was the method by which TCR beta libraries were made. Original handling: Functional CDR3 beta clonotypes numbered roughly 3,000 to 20,000 in each TCR beta library. Reanalyzing the 5' RACE reads, TCRdb keeps one entry per CDR3 protein, without DNA. TCRdb, not the authors, supplied the V and J calls. The table lists approximately 7,500 distinct CDR3 sequences, with 20% to 25% in the top ten. CDR3 size: 15 residues. This entry belongs to a study of human CD8 memory T cell subsets. Study conclusions and caveats: Chao1 estimates pointed to stem-like memory T cells having more diversity than precursor exhausted T cells did.

The genes are TRBV12-3 or TRBV12-4 and TRBJ1-1; TCRdb's D call, TRBD1, is unchecked because there is no DNA. This TCR derives from a human donor in good health. The material sequenced was CD8+ T cells from PBMCs. The CDR3 loop reads CAAGQGAPGDTEAFF.